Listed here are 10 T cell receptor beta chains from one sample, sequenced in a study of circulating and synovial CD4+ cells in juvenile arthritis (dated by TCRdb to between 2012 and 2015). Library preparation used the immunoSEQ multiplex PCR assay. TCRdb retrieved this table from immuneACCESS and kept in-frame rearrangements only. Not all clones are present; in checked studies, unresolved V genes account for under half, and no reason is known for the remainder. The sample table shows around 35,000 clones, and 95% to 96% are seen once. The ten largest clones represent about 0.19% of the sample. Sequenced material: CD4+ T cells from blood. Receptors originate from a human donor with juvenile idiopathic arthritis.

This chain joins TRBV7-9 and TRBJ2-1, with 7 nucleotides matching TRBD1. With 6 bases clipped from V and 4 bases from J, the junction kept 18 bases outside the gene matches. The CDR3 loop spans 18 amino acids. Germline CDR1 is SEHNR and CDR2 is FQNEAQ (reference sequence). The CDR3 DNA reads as TGTGCCAGCAGTTCTTTAACTCCCGGGGACAGCGGTTACAATGAGCAGTTCTTC. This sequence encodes CASSSLTPGDSGYNEQFF.

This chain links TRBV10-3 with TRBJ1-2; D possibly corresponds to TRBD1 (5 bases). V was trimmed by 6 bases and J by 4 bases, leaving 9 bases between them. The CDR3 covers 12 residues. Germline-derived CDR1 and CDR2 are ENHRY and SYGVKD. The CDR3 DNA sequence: TGTGCCATCAGCTCCGACAGCTATGGCTACACCTTC. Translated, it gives CAISSDSYGYTF.

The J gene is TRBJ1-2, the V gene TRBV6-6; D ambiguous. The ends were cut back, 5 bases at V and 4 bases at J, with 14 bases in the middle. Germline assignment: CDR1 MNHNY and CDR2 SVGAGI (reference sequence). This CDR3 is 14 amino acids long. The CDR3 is CASSQLAGGYGYTF. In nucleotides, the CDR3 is TGTGCCAGCAGTCAACTGGCTGGAGGCTATGGCTACACCTTC.

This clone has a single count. The CDR3 loop is CASSTRTGLGTDTQYF. CDR3 DNA sequence: TGTGCCAGCAGCACTCGGACAGGCTTAGGCACAGATACGCAGTATTTT. This chain joins TRBV9 and TRBJ2-3; 7 bases line up with TRBD1. Germline-derived CDR1 and CDR2 are SGDLS and YYNGEE. The CDR3 is 16 residues long. V was clipped by 4 bases and J by 1 base; unmatched bases: 9.

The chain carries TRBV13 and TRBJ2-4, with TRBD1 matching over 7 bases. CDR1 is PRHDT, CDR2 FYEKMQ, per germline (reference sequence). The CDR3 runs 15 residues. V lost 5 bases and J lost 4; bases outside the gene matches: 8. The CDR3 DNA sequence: TGTGCCAGCAGCCCCCCGGGACAGTCGAAAAACATTCAGTACTTC. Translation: CASSPPGQSKNIQYF.

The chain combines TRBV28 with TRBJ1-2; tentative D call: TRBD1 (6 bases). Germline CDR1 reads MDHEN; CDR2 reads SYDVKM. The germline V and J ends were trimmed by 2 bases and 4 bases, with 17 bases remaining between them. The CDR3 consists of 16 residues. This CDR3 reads CASSLPPGGGAYGYTF. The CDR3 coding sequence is TGTGCCAGCAGTTTACCGCCGGGTGGGGGGGCCTATGGCTACACCTTC.

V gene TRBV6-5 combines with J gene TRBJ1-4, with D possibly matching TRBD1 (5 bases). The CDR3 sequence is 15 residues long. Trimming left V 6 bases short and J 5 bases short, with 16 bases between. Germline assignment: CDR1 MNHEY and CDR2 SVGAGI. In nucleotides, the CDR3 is TGTGCCAGCAGGGAATCCCAGGGAGGGAATGAAAAACTGTTTTTT. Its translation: CASRESQGGNEKLFF.

For the CDR3, the DNA is TGTGCCATCAAGGGGGGGACGGTGAATGAGCAGTTCTTC. Translated, it gives CAIKGGTVNEQFF. The chain joins TRBV10-3 to TRBJ2-1; D might be TRBD2 (7 bases). V lost 7 bases and J lost 7, with 14 bases in between. This CDR3 has 13 amino acids. From germline, CDR1 is ENHRY and CDR2 SYGVKD.

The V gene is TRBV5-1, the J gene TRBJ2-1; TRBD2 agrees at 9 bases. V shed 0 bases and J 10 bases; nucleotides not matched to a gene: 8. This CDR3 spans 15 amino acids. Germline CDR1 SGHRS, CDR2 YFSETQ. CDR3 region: CASSLGGRAGGEQFF. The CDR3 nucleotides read TGCGCCAGCAGCTTGGGCGGGAGGGCCGGGGGGGAGCAGTTCTTC.

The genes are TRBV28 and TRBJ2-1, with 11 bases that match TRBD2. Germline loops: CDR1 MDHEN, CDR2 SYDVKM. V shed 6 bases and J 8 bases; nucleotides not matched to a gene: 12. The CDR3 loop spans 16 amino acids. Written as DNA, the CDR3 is TGTGCCAGCAGCCCCCTTATAGCGGGGGGGGCCCATGAGCAGTTCTTC. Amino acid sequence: CASSPLIAGGAHEQFF.